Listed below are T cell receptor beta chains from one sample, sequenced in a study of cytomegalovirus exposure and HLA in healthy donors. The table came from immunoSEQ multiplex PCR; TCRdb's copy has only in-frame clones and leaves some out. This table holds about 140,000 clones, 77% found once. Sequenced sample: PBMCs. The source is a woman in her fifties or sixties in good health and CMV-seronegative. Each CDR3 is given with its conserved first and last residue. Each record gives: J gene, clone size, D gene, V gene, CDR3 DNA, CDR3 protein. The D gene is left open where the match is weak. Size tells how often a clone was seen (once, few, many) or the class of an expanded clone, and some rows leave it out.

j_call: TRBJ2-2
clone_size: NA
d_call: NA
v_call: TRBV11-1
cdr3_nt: TGTGCCAGCAGCTCCCAGGGAACCGGGGAGCTGTTTTTT
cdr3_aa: CASSSQGTGELFF

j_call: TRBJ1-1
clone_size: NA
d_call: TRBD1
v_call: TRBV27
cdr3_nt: TGTGCCAGCAGTACAGGACAGGGGAGTGTTTGGACTGAAGCTTTCTTT
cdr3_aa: CASSTGQGSVWTEAFF

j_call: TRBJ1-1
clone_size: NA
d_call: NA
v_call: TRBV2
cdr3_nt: TGTGCCAGCAGCCTGGGGCCTGAAGCTTTCTTT
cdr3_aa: CASSLGPEAFF

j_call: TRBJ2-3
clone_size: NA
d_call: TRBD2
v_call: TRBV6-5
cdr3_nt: TGTGCCAGCAGCTGGACTAGCGGGGGAGATACGCAGTATTTT
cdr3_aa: CASSWTSGGDTQYF

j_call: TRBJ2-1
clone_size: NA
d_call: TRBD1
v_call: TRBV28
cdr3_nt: TGTGCCAGCAGCCCCGGGACAGGGCCCAATGAGCAGTTCTTC
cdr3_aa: CASSPGTGPNEQFF

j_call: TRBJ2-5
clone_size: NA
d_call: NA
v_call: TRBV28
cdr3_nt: TGTGCCAGCAGTGAACCTACAGGGTCGGGTGTAGAGACCCAGTACTTC
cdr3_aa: CASSEPTGSGVETQYF

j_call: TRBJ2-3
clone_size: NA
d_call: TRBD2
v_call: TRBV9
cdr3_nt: TGTGCCAGCAGCGCAGTCCCGGGGGGGGGTAGCACAGATACGCAGTATTTT
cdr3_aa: CASSAVPGGGSTDTQYF

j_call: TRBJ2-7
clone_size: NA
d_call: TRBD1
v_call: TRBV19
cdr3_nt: TGTGCCAGTAACCCGGGACAGGGTCCCTACGAGCAGTACTTC
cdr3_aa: CASNPGQGPYEQYF

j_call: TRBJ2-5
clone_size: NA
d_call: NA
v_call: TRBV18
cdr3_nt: TGTGCCAGCTCACCGAAGAGAGAGACCCAGTACTTC
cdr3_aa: CASSPKRETQYF

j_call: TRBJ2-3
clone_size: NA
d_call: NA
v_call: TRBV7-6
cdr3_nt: TGTGCCAGCAGCTTACTAAAGACCTTAGGGGGAGATACGCAGTATTTT
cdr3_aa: CASSLLKTLGGDTQYF

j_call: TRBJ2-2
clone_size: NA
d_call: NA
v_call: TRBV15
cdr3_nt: TGTGCCACCGGAACAGGGTTCGACACCGGGGAGCTGTTTTTT
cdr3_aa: CATGTGFDTGELFF

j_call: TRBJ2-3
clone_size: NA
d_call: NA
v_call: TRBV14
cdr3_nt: TGTGCCAGCAGCCAATCCCGCCTAGCGAATACAGATACGCAGTATTTT
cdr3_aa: CASSQSRLANTDTQYF

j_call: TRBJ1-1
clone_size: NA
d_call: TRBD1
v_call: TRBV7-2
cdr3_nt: TGTGCCAGCAGCCCAGGGGGACAAACTGAAGCTTTCTTT
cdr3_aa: CASSPGGQTEAFF

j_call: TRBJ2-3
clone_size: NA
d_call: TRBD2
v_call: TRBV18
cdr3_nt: TGTGCCAGCTCACCGGGGACTAGCGTCGATACGCAGTATTTT
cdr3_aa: CASSPGTSVDTQYF

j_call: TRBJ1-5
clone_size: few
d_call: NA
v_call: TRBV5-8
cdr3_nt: TGTGCCAGCAGCCCGGACACCTATGGACAGCCCCAGCATTTT
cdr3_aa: CASSPDTYGQPQHF

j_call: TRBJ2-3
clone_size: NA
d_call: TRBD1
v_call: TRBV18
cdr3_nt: TGTGCCAGCTCACCACTTCAGGGGGCAGCTACGCAGTATTTT
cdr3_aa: CASSPLQGAATQYF

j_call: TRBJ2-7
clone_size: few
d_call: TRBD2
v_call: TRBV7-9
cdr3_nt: TGTGCCAGCAGCACGTCTAGCGGCGTCACCTACGAGCAGTACTTC
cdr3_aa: CASSTSSGVTYEQYF

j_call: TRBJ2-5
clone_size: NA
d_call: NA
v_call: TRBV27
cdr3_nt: TGTGCCAGCAGCCTGACTTGGGCTAGCCGAGAGACCCAGTACTTC
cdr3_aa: CASSLTWASRETQYF

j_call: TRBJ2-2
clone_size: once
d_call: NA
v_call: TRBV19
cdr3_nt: TGTGCCAGTAGTAACCCATCGACTTACACCGGGGAGCTGTTTTTT
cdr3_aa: CASSNPSTYTGELFF

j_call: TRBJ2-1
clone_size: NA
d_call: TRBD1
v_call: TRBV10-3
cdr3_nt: TGTGCCATCAGTCAAGGACAGGGGAATGGGAATGAGCAGTTCTTC
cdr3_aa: CAISQGQGNGNEQFF

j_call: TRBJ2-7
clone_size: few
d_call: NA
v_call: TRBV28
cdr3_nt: TGTGCCAGCAGCGCAGTTTGGGGCCGCTCCTACGAGCAGTACTTC
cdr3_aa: CASSAVWGRSYEQYF

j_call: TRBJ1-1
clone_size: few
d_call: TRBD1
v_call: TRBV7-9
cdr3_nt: TGTGCCAGCAGCTCAATCACAGGGGGCGCACATCAAGCTTTCTTT
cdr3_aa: CASSSITGGAHQAFF

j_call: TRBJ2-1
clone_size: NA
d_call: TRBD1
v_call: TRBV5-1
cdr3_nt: TGCGCCAGCAGCACCGAGGGGGACAGGGAATACAATGAGCAGTTCTTC
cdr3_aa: CASSTEGDREYNEQFF

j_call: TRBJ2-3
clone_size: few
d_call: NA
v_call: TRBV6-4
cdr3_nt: TGTGCCAGCAGTGACTCTAATGCAGATACGCAGTATTTT
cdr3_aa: CASSDSNADTQYF

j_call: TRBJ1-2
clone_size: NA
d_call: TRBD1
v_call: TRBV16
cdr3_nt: TGTGCCAGCAGCCTGGGGACAGGGGTTGCCTACACCTTC
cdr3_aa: CASSLGTGVAYTF

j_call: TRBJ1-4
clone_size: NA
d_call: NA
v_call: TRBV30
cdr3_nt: TGTGCCTGGGATTTACTGCGGGGGAATGAAAAACTGTTTTTT
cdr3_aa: CAWDLLRGNEKLFF